The rows below give T cell receptor beta chains drawn from one sample of a study of blood T cells in healthy people across ages. TCRdb recomputed calls from the 5' RACE reads with MiXCR, one row per CDR3 protein. The repertoire has 1.5 million or so distinct CDR3 sequences, around 39% of them found once; the top ten carry less than 8%. Specimen: blood. Receptor source: a young woman in good health. The CDR3 runs from the conserved cysteine through the conserved F or W. The order of the fields is J gene, clone size, D gene, V gene, CDR3 protein. The D gene is left open where the match is weak. Rows give clone size only sometimes, using once, few, many, or a class for an expanded clone.

TRBJ2-7,few,TRBD2,TRBV20-1,CSARDRLAFSYEQYF
TRBJ2-7,NA,TRBD2,TRBV4-1,CASSHLASGSYEQYF
TRBJ2-7,NA,NA,TRBV18,CASSPPTIPSYEQYF
TRBJ2-7,many,NA,TRBV10-3,CAISESPGSSYEQYF
TRBJ2-3,many,NA,TRBV29-1,CSVVPAGGPTDTQYF
TRBJ2-5,few,NA,TRBV21-1,CASSIPHSGSWGQYF
TRBJ2-1,NA,NA,TRBV20-1,CSASMEGRGYNEQFF
TRBJ2-7,few,TRBD1,TRBV20-1,CSAQPGQGTYEQYF
TRBJ2-1,many,NA,TRBV29-1,CSVRQANEQFF
TRBJ2-7,NA,NA,TRBV7-8,CASSPSSLTGIEQYF
TRBJ1-2,many,TRBD1,TRBV7-9,CASSDGQVANYGYTF
TRBJ1-4,few,NA,TRBV20-1,CSARGRGEKLFF
TRBJ1-1,NA,TRBD1,TRBV6-5,CASSNNRGRTEAFF
TRBJ2-7,few,NA,TRBV5-1,CASSPGSPGRGLSYEQYF
TRBJ2-3,NA,TRBD2,TRBV4-2,CASSQDEAGGWDTQYF
TRBJ1-1,NA,NA,TRBV7-3,CASSAQGPTEAFF
TRBJ2-2,NA,NA,TRBV12-3/TRBV12-4,CASSTLGGPDTGELFF
TRBJ1-5,NA,NA,TRBV3-1,CASSTTEGDQPQHF
TRBJ2-7,NA,TRBD1,TRBV6-5,CASNRPRQGAEQYF
TRBJ2-3,few,TRBD2,TRBV19,CASRGLALASTDTQYF
TRBJ2-1,NA,TRBD2,TRBV2,CASKPGTSGSGSYNEQFF
TRBJ2-1,many,TRBD2,TRBV29-1,CSVGASGRSEQFF
TRBJ2-3,NA,TRBD1,TRBV7-9,CASSLASAGGFTDTQYF